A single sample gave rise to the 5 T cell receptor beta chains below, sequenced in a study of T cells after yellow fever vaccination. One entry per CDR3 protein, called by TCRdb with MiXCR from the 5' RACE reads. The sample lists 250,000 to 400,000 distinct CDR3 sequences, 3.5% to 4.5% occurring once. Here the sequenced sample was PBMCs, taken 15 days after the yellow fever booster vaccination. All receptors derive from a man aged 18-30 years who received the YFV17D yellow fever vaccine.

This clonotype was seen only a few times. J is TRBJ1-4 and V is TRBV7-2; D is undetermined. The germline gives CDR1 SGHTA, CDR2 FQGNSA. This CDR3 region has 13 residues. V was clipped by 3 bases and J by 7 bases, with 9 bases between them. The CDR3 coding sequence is TGTGCCAGCAGCTTCGGTCGCGGTGAAAAACTGTTTTTT. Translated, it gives CASSFGRGEKLFF.

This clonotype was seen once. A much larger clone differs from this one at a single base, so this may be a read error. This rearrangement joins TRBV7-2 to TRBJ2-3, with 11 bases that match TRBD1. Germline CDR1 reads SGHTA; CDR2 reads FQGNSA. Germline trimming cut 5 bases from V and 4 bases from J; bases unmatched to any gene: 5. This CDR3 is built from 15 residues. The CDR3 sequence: CASSTWTGGPDTQYF. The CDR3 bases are TGTGCCAGCAGCACGTGGACAGGGGGCCCAGATACGCAGTATTTT.

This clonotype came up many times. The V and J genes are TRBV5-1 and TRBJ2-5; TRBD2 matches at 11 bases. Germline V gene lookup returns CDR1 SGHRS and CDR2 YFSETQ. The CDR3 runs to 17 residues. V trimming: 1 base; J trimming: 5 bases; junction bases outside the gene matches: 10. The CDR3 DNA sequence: TGCGCCAGCAGCTTGTCGACTAGCGGGGTCTTTGGCGAGACCCAGTACTTC. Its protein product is CASSLSTSGVFGETQYF.

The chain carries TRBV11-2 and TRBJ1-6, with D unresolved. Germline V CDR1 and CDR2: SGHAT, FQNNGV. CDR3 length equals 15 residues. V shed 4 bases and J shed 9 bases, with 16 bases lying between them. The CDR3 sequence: CASSSRVAGFSPLHF. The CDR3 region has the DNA TGTGCCAGCAGCTCCCGCGTGGCCGGATTTTCACCCCTCCACTTT.

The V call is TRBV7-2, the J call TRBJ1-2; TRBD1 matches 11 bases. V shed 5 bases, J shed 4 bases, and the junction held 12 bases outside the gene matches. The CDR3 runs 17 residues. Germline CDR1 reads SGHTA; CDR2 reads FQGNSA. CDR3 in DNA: TGTGCCAGCAGCGCCCGTCCAGGACAGGGGGCCCCCTATGGCTACACCTTC. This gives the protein CASSARPGQGAPYGYTF. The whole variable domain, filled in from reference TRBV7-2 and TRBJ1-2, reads GAGVSQSPSNKVTEKGKDVELRCDPISGHTALYWYRQSLGQGLEFLIYFQGNSAPDKSGLPSDRFSAERTGGSVSTLTIQRTQQEDSAVYLCASSARPGQGAPYGYTFGSGTRLTVV.